This paragraph covers one TCR beta chain sequence. The antigen is unknown. Being one base from a much bigger clone, this may be a read error. RNA transcripts gave rise to amplified TCR beta CDR3 regions. Primed by the HTBI set, a first-round RT-PCR was run on the TCR CDR3. TCRdb independently ran MiXCR on the multiplex PCR reads; one entry per CDR3 protein. The sample holds approximately 510,000 distinct CDR3 sequences; over 45% are singletons and the top ten take about two fifths. This entry is derived from a study of T cells in Graves' hyperthyroidism and ophthalmopathy. Points from the study as a whole: Ophthalmopathy was separated from stable hyperthyroidism by a 13 V-J model. Peripheral blood also featured most of the thyroid clonotypes expanded above 0.001.

Germline V gene data show CDR1 as MNHEY and CDR2 as SVGAGI. The V end was cut by 2 bases, the J end by 8 bases, with 18 bases between. The CDR3 is made up of 15 amino acids. Investigators excluded patients with uncontrolled infection, other autoimmune disease, pregnancy or lactation. The clonotype originates from an adult woman with Graves' disease, either hyperthyroidism or ophthalmopathy (not recorded which). The V and J genes are TRBV6-5 and TRBJ1-2; D is ambiguous. Sequenced sample: peripheral blood or thyroid tissue (not recorded which). In DNA, the CDR3 is TGTGCCAGCAGTTACGGGCAGGTGGCTGACGAAGGCTACACCTTC. As protein: CASSYGQVADEGYTF.